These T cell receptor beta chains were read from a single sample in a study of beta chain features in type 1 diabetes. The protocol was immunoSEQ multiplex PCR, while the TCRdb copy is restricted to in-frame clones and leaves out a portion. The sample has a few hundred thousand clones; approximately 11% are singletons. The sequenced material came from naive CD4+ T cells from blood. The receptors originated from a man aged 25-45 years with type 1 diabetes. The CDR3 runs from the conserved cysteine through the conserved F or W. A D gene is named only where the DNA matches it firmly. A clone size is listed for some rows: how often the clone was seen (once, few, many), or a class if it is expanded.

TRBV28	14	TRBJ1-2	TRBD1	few	TGTGCCAGCAGCTCTTCCGGACAGGACCATGGCTACACCTTC	CASSSSGQDHGYTF
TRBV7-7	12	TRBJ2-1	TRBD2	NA	TGTGCTAGCAGCCCTAGCGGGGATGAGCAGTTCTTC	CASSPSGDEQFF
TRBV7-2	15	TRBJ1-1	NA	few	TGTGCCAGCAGCGTGGTCACCACAGGGAATAGTGAAGCTTTCTTT	CASSVVTTGNSEAFF
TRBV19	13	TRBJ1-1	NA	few	TGTGCCAGTAGTATTCAGGAGAACACTGAAGCTTTCTTT	CASSIQENTEAFF
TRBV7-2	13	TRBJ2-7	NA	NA	TGTGCCAGCAGACGGGGGGCCGTGTACGAGCAGTACTTC	CASRRGAVYEQYF
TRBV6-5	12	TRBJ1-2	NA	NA	TGTGCCAGCAGTCCCGCAGGCCTGGGCTACACCTTC	CASSPAGLGYTF
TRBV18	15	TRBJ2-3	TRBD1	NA	TGTGCCAGCTCACGGGACAGGGGATTCACAGATACGCAGTATTTT	CASSRDRGFTDTQYF
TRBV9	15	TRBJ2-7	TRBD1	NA	TGTGCCAGCAGCCTTAAAAGACAGGGGGCATACGAGCAGTACTTC	CASSLKRQGAYEQYF
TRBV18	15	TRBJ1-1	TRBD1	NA	TGTGCCAGCTCATCGGGACAGTCCCTGGACACTGAAGCTTTCTTT	CASSSGQSLDTEAFF
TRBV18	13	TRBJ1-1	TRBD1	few	TGTGCCAGCTCCCCTCAGGGGGCCACTGAAGCTTTCTTT	CASSPQGATEAFF
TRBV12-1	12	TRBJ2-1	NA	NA	TGTGCCAGCAGCTCGCCGGGACTAGGTATGTTCTTC	CASSSPGLGMFF
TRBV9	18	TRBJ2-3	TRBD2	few	TGTGCCAGCAGCCCACGCGCTACTACAGCGGGGGCGCTAAATACGCAGTATTTT	CASSPRATTAGALNTQYF
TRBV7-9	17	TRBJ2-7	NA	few	TGTGCCAGCAGCTTAGCGATAGGACACCGAACCAGATACGAGCAGTACTTC	CASSLAIGHRTRYEQYF
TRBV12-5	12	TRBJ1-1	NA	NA	TGTGCTAGTGGTTTGGGGACCAGGGCCGCTTTCTTT	CASGLGTRAAFF
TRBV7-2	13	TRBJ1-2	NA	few	TGTGCCAGCAGCCCTTCCGCAGGGTCTGGCTACACCTTC	CASSPSAGSGYTF
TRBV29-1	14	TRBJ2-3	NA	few	TGCAGCGTTGGAGGCCAACCAAGCACAGATACGCAGTATTTT	CSVGGQPSTDTQYF
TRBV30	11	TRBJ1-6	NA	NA	TGTAGTGGGGCGAAAAATTCACCCCTCCACTTT	CSGAKNSPLHF
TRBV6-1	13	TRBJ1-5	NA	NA	TGTGCCAGCAGTGAACAGGGGCATCAGCCCCAGCATTTT	CASSEQGHQPQHF
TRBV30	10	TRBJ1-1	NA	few	TGTGCGGGCGGCAGGGATGAAGCTTTCTTT	CAGGRDEAFF
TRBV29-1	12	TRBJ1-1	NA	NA	TGCAGCGTTGGCAGGGCCGACACTGAAGCTTTCTTT	CSVGRADTEAFF
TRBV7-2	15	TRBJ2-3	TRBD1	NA	TGTGCCAGCAGCTCCGGGACAGGGGGGACAGATACGCAGTATTTT	CASSSGTGGTDTQYF
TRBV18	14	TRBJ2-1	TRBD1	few	TGTGCCAGCTCCCGATCGGACAGGGAAAATGAGCAGTTCTTC	CASSRSDRENEQFF
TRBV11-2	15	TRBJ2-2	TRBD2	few	TGTGCCAGCAGCGGACTAGCGGGGAACACCGGGGAGCTGTTTTTT	CASSGLAGNTGELFF
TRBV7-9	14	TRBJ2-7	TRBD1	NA	TGTGCCAGCAGTCCAGGACAGGCGGCCTACGAGCAGTACTTC	CASSPGQAAYEQYF
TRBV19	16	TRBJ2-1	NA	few	TGTGCCAGTAGTATGGGGGCATTCCGGCTGGCCGGTGAGCAGTTCTTC	CASSMGAFRLAGEQFF
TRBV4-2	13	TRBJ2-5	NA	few	TGTGCCAGCAGCCAAGGCCCGCGGCGGCCCCAGTACTTC	CASSQGPRRPQYF
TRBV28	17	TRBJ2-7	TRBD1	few	TGTGCCAGCAGTTTCCCTCAGTCTGGGACAGGGAGGGACGAGCAGTACTTC	CASSFPQSGTGRDEQYF
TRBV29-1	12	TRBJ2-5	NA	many	TGCAGCGGGACGGCGGGGCTCGGGACCCAGTACTTC	CSGTAGLGTQYF
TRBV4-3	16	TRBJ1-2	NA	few	TGCGCCAGCAGCCAAGATCCGGCCAGGGGAAACTATGGCTACACCTTC	CASSQDPARGNYGYTF
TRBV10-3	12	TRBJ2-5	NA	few	TGTGCCATCAGCTCAGGGCAAGAGACCCAGTACTTC	CAISSGQETQYF
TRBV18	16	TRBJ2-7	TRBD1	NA	TGTGCCAGCTCACGCTCGACCGGGACAGTATCCTACGAGCAGTACTTC	CASSRSTGTVSYEQYF
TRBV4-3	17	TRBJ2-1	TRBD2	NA	TGCGCCAGCAGCCAAGACAGGACTAGCGGGGGGGCCTATGAGCAGTTCTTC	CASSQDRTSGGAYEQFF
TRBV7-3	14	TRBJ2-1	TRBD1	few	TGTGCCAGCAGCTTAAGGGACAGTAAGAATGAGCAGTTCTTC	CASSLRDSKNEQFF
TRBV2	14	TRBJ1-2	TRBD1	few	TGTGCCAGCAGTGCGGACAGGGGAAGGTATGGCTACACCTTC	CASSADRGRYGYTF
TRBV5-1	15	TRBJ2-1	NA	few	TGCGCCAGCAGCTTGGGGGGCCAACAGGGCGATGAGCAGTTCTTC	CASSLGGQQGDEQFF
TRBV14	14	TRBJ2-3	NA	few	TGTGCCAGCAGTCGGGATACTAGCACAGATACGCAGTATTTT	CASSRDTSTDTQYF
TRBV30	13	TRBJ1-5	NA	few	TGTGCCTGGGGCTCACTAGAGGGTCAGCCCCAGCATTTT	CAWGSLEGQPQHF
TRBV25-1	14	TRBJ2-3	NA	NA	TGTGCCAGCAGTGAATCCACTAGCTCAAATACGCAGTATTTT	CASSESTSSNTQYF
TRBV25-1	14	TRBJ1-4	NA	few	TGTGCCAGCAGTGAGGCAGGGAATAATGAAAAACTGTTTTTT	CASSEAGNNEKLFF
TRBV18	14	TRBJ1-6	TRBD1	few	TGTGCCAGCTCAGGCAGGGGGTTCAATTCACCCCTCCACTTT	CASSGRGFNSPLHF
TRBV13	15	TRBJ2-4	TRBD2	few	TGTGCCAGCAGCCCGGGACTAGCAGCCAAAAACATTCAGTACTTC	CASSPGLAAKNIQYF
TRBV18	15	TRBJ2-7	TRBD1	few	TGTGCCAGCTCACCTTCGGGACAGAACTACTACGAGCAGTACTTC	CASSPSGQNYYEQYF
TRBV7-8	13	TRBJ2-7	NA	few	TGTGCCAGCAGCTTATTAAGGGGAAGCGAGCAGTACTTC	CASSLLRGSEQYF
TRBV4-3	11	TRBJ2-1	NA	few	TGCGCCAGCAGCCAAGATACAGGGATACTCTTC	CASSQDTGILF
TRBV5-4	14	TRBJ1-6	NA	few	TGTGCCAGCAGCCAGGACAGCCGAAATTCACCCCTCCACTTT	CASSQDSRNSPLHF
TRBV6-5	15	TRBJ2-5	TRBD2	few	TGTGCCAGCAGTTACTCGGCGGGGGTACAAGAGACCCAGTACTTC	CASSYSAGVQETQYF
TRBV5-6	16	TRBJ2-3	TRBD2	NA	TGTGCCAGCAGCTTGAGGGCTAGCGGGTTCACAGATACGCAGTATTTT	CASSLRASGFTDTQYF
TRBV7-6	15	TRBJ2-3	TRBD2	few	TGTGCCAGCAGCTCTACTAGCGGGGGGACGAGGAGGCAGTATTTT	CASSSTSGGTRRQYF
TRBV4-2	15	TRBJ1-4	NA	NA	TGTGCCAGCAGCCTCCAGAGGGCAACTAATGAAAAACTGTTTTTT	CASSLQRATNEKLFF
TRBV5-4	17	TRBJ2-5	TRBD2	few	TGTGCCAGCAGCCCAGCCCCAGGGAGGGCTAGCCAAGAGACCCAGTACTTC	CASSPAPGRASQETQYF
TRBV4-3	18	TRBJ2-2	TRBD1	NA	TGCGCCAGCAGCCAGGATTACAGGGGGCGCAGAGGGGCGGGGGAGCTGTTTTTT	CASSQDYRGRRGAGELFF
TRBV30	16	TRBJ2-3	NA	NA	TGTGCCTGGAGTGTAGACTTTCTTACATTCACAGATACGCAGTATTTT	CAWSVDFLTFTDTQYF
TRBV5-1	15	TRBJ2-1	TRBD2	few	TGCGCCAGCAGCATGGCGGCTAGCCCGGGGGGGGAGCAGTTCTTC	CASSMAASPGGEQFF
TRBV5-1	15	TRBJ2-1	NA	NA	TGCGCCAGCAGCAGGATGGACAGCCTAAGCAATGAGCAGTTCTTC	CASSRMDSLSNEQFF
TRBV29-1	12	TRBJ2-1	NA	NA	TGCAGCGTTGATAAAACCTACAATGAGCAGTTCTTC	CSVDKTYNEQFF